Reported below is one TCR beta chain. Using RNA transcripts as the source, TCR beta CDR3 regions were amplified. With the HTBI primer set, the TCR CDR3 went through a first round of RT-PCR. TCRdb redid the calling of the multiplex PCR reads with MiXCR, one entry per CDR3 protein. The sample records roughly 740,000 distinct CDR3 sequences, roughly 15% being singletons. Deletions cut 3 bases from V and 3 bases from J, with 15 bases between. The CDR3 loop spans 16 amino acids. Per the germline V gene, CDR1 is MDHEN and CDR2 is SYDVKM. Hyperthyroidism of Graves' type that showed no ophthalmopathy progression within 18 months was stable. The diagnostic basis comprised clinical symptoms, serum thyroxine and TRAb, thyroid ultrasound and orbital computed tomography. Out of roughly 10 ml of fresh peripheral blood came the PBMCs. This entry comes from a study of T cells in Graves' hyperthyroidism and ophthalmopathy. Study-wide background: At the time of initial diagnosis and before any treatment, peripheral blood was collected.

Sequencing was performed on blood. J is TRBJ2-4 and V is TRBV28; D not resolved. The sequence was collected from a man aged 18 to 30 with Graves' hyperthyroidism. The CDR3 is CASSFRSFSGKNIQYF. CDR3 DNA sequence: TGTGCCAGCAGTTTTCGATCCTTCTCGGGCAAAAACATTCAGTACTTC.